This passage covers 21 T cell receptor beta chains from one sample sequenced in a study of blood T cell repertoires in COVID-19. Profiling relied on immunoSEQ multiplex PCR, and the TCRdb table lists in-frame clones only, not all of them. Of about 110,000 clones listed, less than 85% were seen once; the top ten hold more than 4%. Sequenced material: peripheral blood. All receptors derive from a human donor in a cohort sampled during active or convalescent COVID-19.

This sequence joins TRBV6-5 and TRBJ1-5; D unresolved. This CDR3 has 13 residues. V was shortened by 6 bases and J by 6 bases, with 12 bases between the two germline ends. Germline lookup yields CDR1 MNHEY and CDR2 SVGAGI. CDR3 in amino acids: CASSSPGSQPQHF. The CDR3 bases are TGTGCCAGCAGCTCCCCTGGTAGTCAGCCCCAGCATTTT.

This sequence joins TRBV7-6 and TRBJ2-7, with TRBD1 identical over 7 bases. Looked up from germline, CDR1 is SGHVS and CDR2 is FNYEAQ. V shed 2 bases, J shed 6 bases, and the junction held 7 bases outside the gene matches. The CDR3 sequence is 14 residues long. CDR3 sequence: CASSLFEGASEQYF. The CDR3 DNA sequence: TGTGCCAGCAGCTTATTTGAGGGGGCGAGCGAGCAGTACTTC.

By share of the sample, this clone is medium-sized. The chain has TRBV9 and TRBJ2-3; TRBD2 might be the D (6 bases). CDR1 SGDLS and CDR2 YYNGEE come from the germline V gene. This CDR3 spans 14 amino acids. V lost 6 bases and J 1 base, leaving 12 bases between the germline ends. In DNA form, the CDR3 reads TGTGCCAGCACCCCTGGCGGGGGCACAGATACGCAGTATTTT. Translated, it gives CASTPGGGTDTQYF.

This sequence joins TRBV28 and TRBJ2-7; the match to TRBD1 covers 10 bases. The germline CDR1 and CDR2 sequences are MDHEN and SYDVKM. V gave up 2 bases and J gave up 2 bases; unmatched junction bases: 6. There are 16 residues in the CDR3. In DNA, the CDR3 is TGTGCCAGCAGTTTACAAGGGACAGGGGTTCCCTACGAGCAGTACTTC. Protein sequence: CASSLQGTGVPYEQYF.

The CDR3 protein is CASSRRAGQKNTEAFF. The CDR3 coding sequence is TGTGCCAGTAGCCGAAGAGCGGGACAAAAGAACACTGAAGCTTTCTTT. This rearrangement joins TRBV19 to TRBJ1-1; TRBD1 might be the D (6 bases). Germline assignment: CDR1 LNHDA and CDR2 SQIVND (reference sequence). CDR3 length: 16 residues. The V gene lost 6 bases and the J gene lost 1 base, with 18 bases spanning the gap.

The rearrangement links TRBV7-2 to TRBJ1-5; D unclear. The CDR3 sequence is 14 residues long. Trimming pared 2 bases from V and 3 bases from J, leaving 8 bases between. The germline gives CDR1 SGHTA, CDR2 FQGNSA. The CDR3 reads CASSLPWANQPQHF. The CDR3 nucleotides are TGTGCCAGCAGCTTACCTTGGGCCAATCAGCCCCAGCATTTT.

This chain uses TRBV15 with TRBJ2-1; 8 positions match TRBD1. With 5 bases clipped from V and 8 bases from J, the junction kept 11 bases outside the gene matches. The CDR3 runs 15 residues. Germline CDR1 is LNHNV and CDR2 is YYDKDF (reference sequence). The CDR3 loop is CATSGWTGIDDEQFF. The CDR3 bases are TGTGCCACCAGCGGCTGGACAGGGATAGATGATGAGCAGTTCTTC. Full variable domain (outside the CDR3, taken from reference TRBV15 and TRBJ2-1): DAMVIQNPRYQVTQFGKPVTLSCSQTLNHNVMYWYQQKSSQAPKLLFHYYDKDFNNEADTPDNFQSRRPNTSFCFLDIRSPGLGDTAMYLCATSGWTGIDDEQFFGPGTRLTVL.

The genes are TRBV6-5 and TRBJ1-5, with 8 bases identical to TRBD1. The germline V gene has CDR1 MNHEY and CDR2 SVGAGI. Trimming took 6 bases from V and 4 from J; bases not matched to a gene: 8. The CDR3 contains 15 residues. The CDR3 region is CASRADRGTNQPQHF. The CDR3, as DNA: TGTGCCAGCAGAGCCGACAGGGGAACGAATCAGCCCCAGCATTTT.

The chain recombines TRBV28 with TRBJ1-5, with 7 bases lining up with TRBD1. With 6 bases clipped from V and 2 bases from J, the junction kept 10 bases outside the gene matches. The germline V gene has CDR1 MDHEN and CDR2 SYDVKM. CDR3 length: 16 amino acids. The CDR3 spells CASSRPQGERNQPQHF. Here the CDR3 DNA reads TGTGCCAGCAGCCGACCTCAGGGGGAACGCAATCAGCCCCAGCATTTT.

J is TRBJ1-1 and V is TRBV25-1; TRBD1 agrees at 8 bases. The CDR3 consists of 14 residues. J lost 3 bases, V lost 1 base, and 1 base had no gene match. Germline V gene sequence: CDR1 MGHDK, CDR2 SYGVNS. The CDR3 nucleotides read TGTGCCAGCAGTGAATCAGGGGGCTACACTGAAGCTTTCTTT. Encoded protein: CASSESGGYTEAFF.

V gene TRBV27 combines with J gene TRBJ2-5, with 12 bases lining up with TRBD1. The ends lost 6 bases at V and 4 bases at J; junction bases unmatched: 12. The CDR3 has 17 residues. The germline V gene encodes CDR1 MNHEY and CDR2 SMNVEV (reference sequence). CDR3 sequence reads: CASSRTTGTGGGETQYF. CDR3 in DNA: TGTGCCAGCAGCCGTACCACCGGGACAGGGGGCGGAGAGACCCAGTACTTC.

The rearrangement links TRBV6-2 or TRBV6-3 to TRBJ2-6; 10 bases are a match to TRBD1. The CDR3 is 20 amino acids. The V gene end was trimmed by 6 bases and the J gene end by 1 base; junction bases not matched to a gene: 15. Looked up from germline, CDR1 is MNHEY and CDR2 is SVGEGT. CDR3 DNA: TGTGCCAGCAGCTATAACCCGGGACAGGGGATCGTATCTGGGGCCAACGTCCTGACTTTC. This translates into CASSYNPGQGIVSGANVLTF.

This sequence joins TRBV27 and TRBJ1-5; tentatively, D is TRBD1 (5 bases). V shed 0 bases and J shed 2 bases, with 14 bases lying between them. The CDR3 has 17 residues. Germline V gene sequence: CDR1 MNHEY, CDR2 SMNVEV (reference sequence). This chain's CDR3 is CASSLSSGGVGNQPQHF. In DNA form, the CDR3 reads TGTGCCAGCAGTTTATCGTCGGGGGGGGTCGGCAATCAGCCCCAGCATTTT.

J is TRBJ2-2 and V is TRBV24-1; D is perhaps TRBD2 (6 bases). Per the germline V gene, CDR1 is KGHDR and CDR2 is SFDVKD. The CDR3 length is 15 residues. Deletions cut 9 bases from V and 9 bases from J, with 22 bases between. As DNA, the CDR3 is TGTGCCACCGAAGCCCTAGCGTCAACGGGAAGGGAGCTGTTTTTT. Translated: CATEALASTGRELFF.

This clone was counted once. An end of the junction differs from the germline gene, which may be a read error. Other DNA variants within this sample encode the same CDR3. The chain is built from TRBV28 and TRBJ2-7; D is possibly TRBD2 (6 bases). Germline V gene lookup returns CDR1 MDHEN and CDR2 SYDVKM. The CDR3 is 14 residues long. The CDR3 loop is CASSAPGDSNEQYF. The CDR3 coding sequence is TGTGCCAGCAGTGCCCCTGGGGACTCCAACGAGCAGTACTTC.

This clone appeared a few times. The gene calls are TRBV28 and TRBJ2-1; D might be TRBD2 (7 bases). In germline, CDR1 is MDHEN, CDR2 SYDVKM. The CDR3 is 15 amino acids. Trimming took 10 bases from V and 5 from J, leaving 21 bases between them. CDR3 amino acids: CAIAAGALFNNEQFF. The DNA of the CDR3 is TGTGCCATAGCGGCGGGGGCCCTTTTCAACAATGAGCAGTTCTTC.

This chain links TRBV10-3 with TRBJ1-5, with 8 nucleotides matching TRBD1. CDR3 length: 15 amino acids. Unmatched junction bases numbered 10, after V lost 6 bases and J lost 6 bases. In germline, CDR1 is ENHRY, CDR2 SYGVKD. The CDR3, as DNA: TGTGCCATCAGGGACGGACAGGGAGGGAGTCAGCCCCAGCATTTT. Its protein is CAIRDGQGGSQPQHF.

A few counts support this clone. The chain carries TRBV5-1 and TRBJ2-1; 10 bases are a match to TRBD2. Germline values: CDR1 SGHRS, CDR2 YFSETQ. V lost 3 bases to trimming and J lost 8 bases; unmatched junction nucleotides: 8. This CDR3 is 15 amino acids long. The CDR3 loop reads CASSSLAGEIDEQFF. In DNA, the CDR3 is TGCGCCAGCAGCTCCCTAGCGGGGGAGATAGATGAGCAGTTCTTC. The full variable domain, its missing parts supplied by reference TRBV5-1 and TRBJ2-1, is KAGVTQTPRYLIKTRGQQVTLSCSPISGHRSVSWYQQTPGQGLQFLFEYFSETQRNKGNFPGRFSGRQFSNSRSEMNVSTLELGDSALYLCASSSLAGEIDEQFFGPGTRLTVL.

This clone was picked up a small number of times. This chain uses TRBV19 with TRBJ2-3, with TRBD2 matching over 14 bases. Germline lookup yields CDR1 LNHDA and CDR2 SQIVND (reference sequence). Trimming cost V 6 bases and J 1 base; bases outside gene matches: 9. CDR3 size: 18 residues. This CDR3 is CASSGTSGSQTRTDTQYF. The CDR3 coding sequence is TGTGCCAGTAGCGGGACTAGCGGGAGCCAGACACGCACAGATACGCAGTATTTT.

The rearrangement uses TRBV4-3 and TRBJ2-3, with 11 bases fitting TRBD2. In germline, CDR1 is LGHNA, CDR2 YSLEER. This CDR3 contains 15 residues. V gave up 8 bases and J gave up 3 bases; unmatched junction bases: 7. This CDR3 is CASRFTSGSTDTQYF. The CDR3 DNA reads TGCGCCAGCCGTTTTACTAGCGGGAGTACAGATACGCAGTATTTT.

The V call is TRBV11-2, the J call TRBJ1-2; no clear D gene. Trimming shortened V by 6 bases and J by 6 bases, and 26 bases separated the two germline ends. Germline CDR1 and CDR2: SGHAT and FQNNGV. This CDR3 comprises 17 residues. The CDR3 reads CASSLNGVSGIVDGYTF. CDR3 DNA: TGTGCCAGCAGTCTGAATGGGGTGTCGGGGATAGTTGATGGCTACACCTTC. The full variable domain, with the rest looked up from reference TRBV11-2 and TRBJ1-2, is EAGVAQSPRYKIIEKRQSVAFWCNPISGHATLYWYQQILGQGPKLLIQFQNNGVVDDSQLPKDRFSAERLKGVDSTLKIQPAKLEDSAVYLCASSLNGVSGIVDGYTFGSGTRLTVV.